This TCR beta chain is drawn from a study of blood T cell repertoires in COVID-19. Looking at the study overall: Samples of COVID-19 (acute and convalescent) were obtained from the United States, Italy and Spain.

Profiled with immunoSEQ multiplex PCR; TCRdb holds only in-frame clones, not every one. The profile shows 250,000 to 300,000 clones, about 88% of them singletons. The germline CDR1 and CDR2 sequences are SQVTM and ANQGSEA. CDR3 size: 13 residues. J lost 6 bases, V lost 4 bases, and 8 bases had no gene match. This receptor was identified in a man between 25 and 39 years old with acute COVID-19. V gene TRBV29-1 combines with J gene TRBJ2-5; 7 bases match TRBD1. Sample: PBMCs or T cells enriched from blood (not recorded which). CDR3 loop: CSVGYQGVKTQYF. DNA of the CDR3: TGCAGCGTTGGGTATCAGGGGGTAAAGACCCAGTACTTC.